The 4 T cell receptor beta chains reported below all come from one sample, sequenced in a study of CD8+ T cells in alopecia areata. As for treatment: oral pan-JAK inhibitor, 5-10 mg twice daily. RNA was extracted and reverse transcribed into cDNA as the sequencing template. This table comes from immunoSEQ multiplex PCR, and its TCRdb copy is limited to in-frame clones, with some not included. The table includes about 260,000 clones, approximately 60% detected once. The sequencing here drew on CD4+ T cells sorted from blood, taken around week 54, from a patient treated with tofacitinib. The receptors stem from a human donor with alopecia areata.

The chain joins TRBV5-1 to TRBJ2-5; D remains ambiguous. The CDR3 has 15 residues. Trimming took 0 bases from V and 6 from J, leaving 15 bases between them. The germline V gene encodes CDR1 SGHRS and CDR2 YFSETQ. The CDR3 region has the DNA TGCGCCAGCAGCTTGGAGGGCAGGTCAGTGAAGACCCAGTACTTC. Encoded protein: CASSLEGRSVKTQYF.

This clone has just a few counts. The chain combines TRBV29-1 with TRBJ2-2; 9 bases align to TRBD2. Trimming at V came to 6 bases and at J to 1 base, leaving 6 bases not matched to a gene. The CDR3 consists of 15 residues. The germline CDR1 and CDR2 sequences are SQVTM and ANQGSEA. The DNA of the CDR3 is TGCAGCGTCTATAGCGGGGGTGTGAACACCGGGGAGCTGTTTTTT. Its protein is CSVYSGGVNTGELFF.

J is TRBJ1-2 and V is TRBV29-1; D perhaps matches TRBD1 (5 bases). The CDR3 has 15 residues. The V end was cut by 7 bases, the J end by 4 bases, with 22 bases between. CDR1 SQVTM and CDR2 ANQGSEA come from the germline V gene. The CDR3 loop reads CSAPTRAGLSYGYTF. The CDR3, as DNA: TGCAGCGCCCCGACCAGGGCAGGGTTATCCTATGGCTACACCTTC.

The V and J genes are TRBV29-1 and TRBJ1-1; TRBD1 agrees at 7 bases. Germline CDR1 and CDR2: SQVTM and ANQGSEA. This CDR3 is built from 14 residues. With V trimmed by 3 bases and J by 0 bases, 4 bases remained unmatched. The CDR3 bases are TGCAGCGTTGACGAGGGACAGCTGAACACTGAAGCTTTCTTT. Translated: CSVDEGQLNTEAFF.